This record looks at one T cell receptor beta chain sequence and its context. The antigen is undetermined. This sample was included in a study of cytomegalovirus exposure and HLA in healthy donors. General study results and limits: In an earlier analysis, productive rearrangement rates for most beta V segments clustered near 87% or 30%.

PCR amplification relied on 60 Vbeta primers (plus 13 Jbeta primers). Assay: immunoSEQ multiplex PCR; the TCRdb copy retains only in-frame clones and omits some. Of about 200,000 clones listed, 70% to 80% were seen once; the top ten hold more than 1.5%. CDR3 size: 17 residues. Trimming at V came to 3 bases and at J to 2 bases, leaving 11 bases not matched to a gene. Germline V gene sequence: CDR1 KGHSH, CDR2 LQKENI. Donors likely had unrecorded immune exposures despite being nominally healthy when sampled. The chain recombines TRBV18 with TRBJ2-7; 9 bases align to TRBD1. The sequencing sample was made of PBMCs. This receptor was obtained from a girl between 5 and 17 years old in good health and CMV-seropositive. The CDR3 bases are TGTGCCAGCTCACCTGGTAGGGACAGGGCGCTAACCTACGAGCAGTACTTC. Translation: CASSPGRDRALTYEQYF.